Below are 19 T cell receptor beta chains sequenced from a single sample in a study of PD-L1 blockade in urothelial cancer. Sequencing was performed with immunoSEQ multiplex PCR; in TCRdb, only in-frame clones are kept and a portion is missing. This sample has tens of thousands of clones; less than 90% occur once, and the top ten carry about 4.5%. The specimen was PBMCs, collected around atezolizumab (anti-PD-L1) treatment. These receptors were obtained from a man aged 70 or older with urothelial cancer.

The rearrangement links TRBV2 to TRBJ1-1; tentatively, D is TRBD1 (5 bases). CDR1 is SNHLY, CDR2 FYNNEI, per germline. This CDR3 has 13 amino acids. V lost 7 bases to trimming and J lost 6 bases, with 15 bases between them. CDR3 sequence (DNA): TGTGCCAGCAAACCCCTGGGGGGGGCTGAAGCTTTCTTT. Protein product: CASKPLGGAEAFF. Drawing the rest from reference TRBV2 and TRBJ1-1, the complete variable domain is EPEVTQTPSHQVTQMGQEVILRCVPISNHLYFYWYRQILGQKVEFLVSFYNNEISEKSEIFDDQFSVERPDGSNFTLKIRSTKLEDSAMYFCASKPLGGAEAFFGQGTRLTVV.

The chain recombines TRBV10-1 with TRBJ2-3; 12 positions match TRBD2. Per the germline V gene, CDR1 is WNHNN and CDR2 is SYGVQD (reference sequence). The CDR3 sequence is 18 residues long. With V trimmed by 3 bases and J by 3 bases, 10 bases remained unmatched. CDR3: CASSDHRRLAGGTDTQYF. The CDR3 coding sequence is TGCGCCAGCAGTGACCACAGACGGCTAGCGGGAGGGACAGATACGCAGTATTTT.

The rearrangement joins TRBV11-2 to TRBJ1-1, with 9 positions matching TRBD1. CDR1 SGHAT and CDR2 FQNNGV come from the germline V gene. The V gene end was trimmed by 7 bases and the J gene end by 1 base; junction bases not matched to a gene: 16. The CDR3 runs to 18 residues. CDR3 nucleotides: TGTGCCAGCACCAGTAAAACGGACAGGGGAGGGCGGAACACTGAAGCTTTCTTT. This encodes CASTSKTDRGGRNTEAFF.

This chain links TRBV11-2 with TRBJ2-7; tentative D call: TRBD1 (5 bases). The CDR3 covers 15 residues. Per germline, CDR1 SGHAT and CDR2 FQNNGV. Trimming stripped 7 bases from V and 6 bases from J, with 22 bases between. Here the CDR3 reads CASTNIAGPQGEQYF. CDR3 coding DNA: TGTGCCAGCACCAATATCGCAGGCCCTCAGGGCGAGCAGTACTTC.

The chain combines TRBV7-8 with TRBJ2-7; a possible D gene is TRBD2 (5 bases). Trimming removed 5 bases from V and 6 bases from J, with 14 bases in between. Germline V gives CDR1 SGHVS, CDR2 FQNEAQ. The CDR3 contains 13 residues. This CDR3 reads CASSPFLEVEQYF. The CDR3 bases are TGTGCCAGCAGCCCCTTTTTGGAGGTCGAGCAGTACTTC.

This chain connects TRBV5-1 to TRBJ1-1; D might be TRBD1 (5 bases). Trimming cost V 4 bases and J 3 bases, with 19 bases left between them. CDR3 length equals 16 residues. Germline V gene sequence: CDR1 SGHRS, CDR2 YFSETQ. CDR3 DNA sequence: TGCGCCAGCAGCCCGGTAAGGAGGGGCGGGGACACTGAAGCTTTCTTT. Protein sequence: CASSPVRRGGDTEAFF.

The CDR3 coding sequence is TGTGCCAGCAAGTTAGAAACGAACACCGGGGAGCTGTTTTTT. It encodes CASKLETNTGELFF. The chain uses TRBV6-1 and TRBJ2-2; no firm D call. Germline V gene sequence: CDR1 MNHNS, CDR2 SASEGT. This CDR3 spans 14 amino acids. Trimming stripped 7 bases from V and 0 bases from J, with 9 bases between.

This sequence joins TRBV4-1 and TRBJ2-1; TRBD2 might be the D (6 bases). In germline, CDR1 is MGHRA, CDR2 YSYEKL. Trimming removed 0 bases from V and 4 bases from J, with 13 bases in between. The CDR3 is made up of 16 amino acids. CDR3 DNA: TGCGCCAGCAGCCAAGATAGTGCCAGCGGGTACAATGAGCAGTTCTTC. Its protein is CASSQDSASGYNEQFF.

CDR3 protein: CSVEDGQGINEQFF. DNA for the CDR3: TGCAGCGTTGAAGATGGACAGGGTATAAATGAGCAGTTCTTC. V gene TRBV29-1 combines with J gene TRBJ2-1, with 8 positions matching TRBD1. The CDR3 sequence is 14 residues long. Germline CDR1 is SQVTM and CDR2 is ANQGSEA. Trimming at V came to 0 bases and at J to 7 bases, leaving 5 bases not matched to a gene.

The chain links TRBV7-9 to TRBJ2-2; 8 positions agree with TRBD2. V shed 4 bases, J shed 7 bases, and the junction held 2 bases outside the gene matches. This CDR3 is built from 13 residues. The V gene's germline CDR1 is SEHNR and CDR2 FQNEAQ (reference sequence). Here the CDR3 reads CASSSSGGGELFF. The CDR3 nucleotides are TGTGCCAGCAGCTCCAGCGGGGGCGGGGAGCTGTTTTTT.

V is TRBV28 and J is TRBJ1-4; 8 bases match TRBD1. The V gene's germline CDR1 is MDHEN and CDR2 SYDVKM. The CDR3 contains 16 residues. The ends lost 5 bases at V and 7 bases at J; junction bases unmatched: 12. CDR3 sequence (DNA): TGTGCCAGCAGTCAGTCCAGGGGGCGCGACGGTGAAAAACTGTTTTTT. This sequence encodes CASSQSRGRDGEKLFF.

This chain joins TRBV11-2 and TRBJ2-5, with 12 bases aligning to TRBD1. This CDR3 comprises 14 residues. Germline V gene sequence: CDR1 SGHAT, CDR2 FQNNGV. Losses at the gene ends were 5 bases for V and 7 bases for J; bases not matched to a gene: 5. Here the CDR3 DNA reads TGTGCCAGCAGCGGGGACAGGGGGCGCGTGACCCAGTACTTC. Amino acids: CASSGDRGRVTQYF.

The CDR3, as DNA: TGCGCCAGCAGCTTGGCCGAGGCCAATACGCAGTATTTT. Its protein is CASSLAEANTQYF. The chain employs TRBV5-1 and TRBJ2-3, with D hard to call. The germline V and J ends were trimmed by 0 bases and 7 bases, with 9 bases remaining between them. Germline V lookup: CDR1 SGHRS, CDR2 YFSETQ. The CDR3 loop spans 13 amino acids.

This clone was seen only a few times. The V call is TRBV6-1, the J call TRBJ1-1; D is uncertain. Trimming took 7 bases from V and 1 from J, leaving 10 bases between them. CDR1 is MNHNS and CDR2 is SASEGT in the germline V gene. The CDR3 has 13 amino acids. In DNA, the CDR3 is TGTGCCAGCACCCTGGGCCAGAACACTGAAGCTTTCTTT. It is translated as CASTLGQNTEAFF.

The chain is built from TRBV2 and TRBJ2-2; the match to TRBD1 covers 7 bases. The CDR3 consists of 14 residues. CDR1 is SNHLY and CDR2 is FYNNEI in the germline V gene. After removal of 6 bases from V and 1 base from J, the junction contained 2 bases not matched to a gene. The DNA of the CDR3 is TGTGCCAGCAGGGGACAGCAGAACACCGGGGAGCTGTTTTTT. Residues: CASRGQQNTGELFF.

The chain is built from TRBV18 and TRBJ2-7, with a tentative D call TRBD2 (5 bases). CDR3 length: 13 residues. Trimming removed 3 bases at V and 1 base at J, with 7 bases between. Per germline, CDR1 KGHSH and CDR2 LQKENI. CDR3 DNA sequence: TGTGCCAGCTCACCCCCGGGATCCTACGAGCAGTACTTC. It encodes CASSPPGSYEQYF.

The genes are TRBV19 and TRBJ2-2, with TRBD1 matching over 11 bases. J gave up 6 bases and V 2 bases, and 8 bases lay outside the gene matches. The germline V gene encodes CDR1 LNHDA and CDR2 SQIVND (reference sequence). The CDR3 spans 17 residues. CDR3 in DNA: TGTGCCAGTAGTATACGGACAGGGGGCGTAATAGCCGGGGAGCTGTTTTTT. Protein: CASSIRTGGVIAGELFF.

This chain connects TRBV6-5 to TRBJ1-1; 8 positions match TRBD1. The CDR3 is 13 residues long. Trimming removed 8 bases from V and 1 base from J; junction bases left unmatched: 3. Germline V gives CDR1 MNHEY, CDR2 SVGAGI. The CDR3 nucleotides are TGTGCCAGCGGAGGGACAGGGAACACTGAAGCTTTCTTT. It codes for CASGGTGNTEAFF.

The chain carries TRBV28 and TRBJ1-5, with 8 bases aligning to TRBD1. The germline gives CDR1 MDHEN, CDR2 SYDVKM. The V and J ends lost 6 bases and 7 bases, in that order; junction bases with no gene match: 14. This CDR3 has 16 amino acids. The CDR3 is CASSPTDRGPGQPQHF. CDR3 DNA: TGTGCCAGCAGCCCCACCGACAGGGGCCCCGGGCAGCCCCAGCATTTT.